Ten or more counts support the clone carrying this TCR beta chain. Its target is unknown. The second PCR ran about 6 to 11 cycles with a sample-barcoded 5' primer and J-beta primers. MiXCR, run by TCRdb on the 5' RACE reads, gives a single entry per CDR3 protein. Here the sample spans 790,000 or so distinct CDR3 sequences, roughly three fifths being singletons. The data belong to a study of blood T cells in healthy people across ages. General study findings and limits: It was held that the diversity estimates obtained from one million T cells were underestimates.

The sample providers were healthy Caucasian people from Russia, aged about 6 to 100. The germline V gene has CDR1 SGDLS and CDR2 YYNGEE. V was clipped by 0 bases and J by 4 bases, with 10 bases between them. This CDR3 has 14 residues. This receptor was taken from a middle-aged man in good health. V is TRBV9 and J is TRBJ2-5; the D call may be TRBD1 or TRBD2 (6 bases each). The sequenced sample was blood. The CDR3 spells CASSVVWGAETQYF. The CDR3 DNA follows: TGTGCCAGCAGCGTAGTCTGGGGGGCAGAGACCCAGTACTTC.